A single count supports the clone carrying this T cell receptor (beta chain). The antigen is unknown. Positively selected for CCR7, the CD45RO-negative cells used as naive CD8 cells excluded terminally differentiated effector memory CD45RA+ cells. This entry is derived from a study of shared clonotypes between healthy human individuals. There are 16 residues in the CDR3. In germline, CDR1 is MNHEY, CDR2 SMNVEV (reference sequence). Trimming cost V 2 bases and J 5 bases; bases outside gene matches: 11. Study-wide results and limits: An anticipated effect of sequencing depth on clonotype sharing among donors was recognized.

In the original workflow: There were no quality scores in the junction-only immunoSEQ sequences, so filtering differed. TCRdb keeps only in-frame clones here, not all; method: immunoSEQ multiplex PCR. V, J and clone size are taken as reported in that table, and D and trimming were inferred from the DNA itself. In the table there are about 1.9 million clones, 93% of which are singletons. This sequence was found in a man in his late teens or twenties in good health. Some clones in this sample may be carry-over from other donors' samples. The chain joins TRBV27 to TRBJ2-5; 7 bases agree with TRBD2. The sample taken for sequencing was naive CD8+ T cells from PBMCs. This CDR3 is CASSLRQAGGSETQYF. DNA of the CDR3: TGTGCCAGCAGTTTAAGACAAGCCGGGGGGTCGGAGACCCAGTACTTC.